The 12 T cell receptor beta chains in this list originate from one sample, sequenced in a study of Ad26.COV2.S vaccination and SARS-CoV-2 variants. Sample treatment: 19 received Ad26.COV2.S at low or high dose, single or two shots; about 5 received placebo; per-sample allocation not given. Samples came from day 63 after the first vaccine or placebo injection. TCRdb keeps only in-frame clones here, not all; method: immunoSEQ multiplex PCR. The sample consists of about 400,000 clones, less than 90% of them appearing once. The sequencing used peripheral blood, collected in a trial of Ad26.COV2.S vaccine versus placebo. Source of these receptors: a person between 18 and 65 years old who received the Ad26.COV2.S COVID-19 vaccine or a placebo.

The rearrangement joins TRBV7-2 to TRBJ2-1; 10 bases line up with TRBD2. V lost 6 bases, J lost 4 bases, and 6 bases stayed unmatched. This CDR3 is 15 amino acids long. The germline V gene encodes CDR1 SGHTA and CDR2 FQGNSA. The CDR3 DNA is TGTGCCAGCAGGACTATAGCGGGGGGATACAATGAGCAGTTCTTC. Residues: CASRTIAGGYNEQFF.

The chain links TRBV4-1 to TRBJ2-7, with D hard to call. Germline values: CDR1 MGHRA, CDR2 YSYEKL. V lost 3 bases and J lost 6, with 9 bases in between. The CDR3 has 12 residues. CDR3: CASSHTGPEQYF. As DNA, the CDR3 is TGCGCCAGCAGCCATACCGGGCCCGAGCAGTACTTC.

The rearrangement joins TRBV6-5 to TRBJ1-2; D remains ambiguous. The CDR3 runs to 14 residues. Per the germline V gene, CDR1 is MNHEY and CDR2 is SVGAGI. V lost 2 bases and J lost 3, with 10 bases in between. CDR3 in amino acids: CASSYKAADYGYTF. The CDR3, as DNA: TGTGCCAGCAGTTACAAGGCTGCCGACTATGGCTACACCTTC.

The V gene is TRBV4-1, the J gene TRBJ1-3; D remains ambiguous. V gave up 2 bases and J gave up 3 bases, with 8 bases separating them. The germline V gene encodes CDR1 MGHRA and CDR2 YSYEKL. The CDR3 is made up of 14 amino acids. This CDR3 is CASSQTMVGNTIYF. The DNA for the CDR3 is TGCGCCAGCAGCCAAACAATGGTTGGAAACACCATATATTTT.

The V call is TRBV6-2 or TRBV6-3, the J call TRBJ1-6; D remains ambiguous. Trimming stripped 2 bases from V and 7 bases from J, with 12 bases between. Germline CDR1 is MNHEY and CDR2 is SVGEGT. The CDR3 length is 15 residues. Here the CDR3 reads CASSYVAAGNSPLHF. Written as DNA, the CDR3 is TGTGCCAGCAGTTACGTGGCAGCCGGAAATTCACCCCTCCACTTT.

The chain uses TRBV4-1 and TRBJ1-2; 7 bases fit TRBD1. In germline, CDR1 is MGHRA, CDR2 YSYEKL. There are 15 residues in the CDR3. Losses at the gene ends were 1 base for V and 2 bases for J; bases not matched to a gene: 4. CDR3 in amino acids: CASSQASTGNYGYTF. CDR3 sequence (DNA): TGCGCCAGCAGCCAAGCCTCGACAGGGAACTATGGCTACACCTTC.

The CDR3 reads CASSAGGVVGNTEAFF. The CDR3 nucleotides read TGCGCCAGCAGCGCTGGTGGGGTAGTTGGGAACACTGAAGCTTTCTTT. This rearrangement joins TRBV5-1 to TRBJ1-1; D remains unclear. Looked up from germline, CDR1 is SGHRS and CDR2 is YFSETQ. V lost 4 bases and J 1 base, leaving 17 bases between the germline ends. The CDR3 spans 16 residues.

The rearrangement uses TRBV7-2 and TRBJ2-7; D gene uncertain. V was shortened by 2 bases and J by 6 bases, with 17 bases between the two germline ends. This CDR3 is 15 amino acids long. Germline CDR1 reads SGHTA; CDR2 reads FQGNSA. CDR3 nucleotide sequence: TGTGCCAGCAGCTTACGTAGCTCGGCTCTCCGCGAGCAGTACTTC. It encodes CASSLRSSALREQYF.

This rearrangement joins TRBV7-2 to TRBJ1-2; D might be TRBD1 (6 bases). This CDR3 has 15 amino acids. The germline V gene encodes CDR1 SGHTA and CDR2 FQGNSA. V was trimmed by 1 base and J by 2 bases, leaving 11 bases between them. CDR3 in amino acids: CASSLGNTGNYGYTF. The CDR3 DNA is TGTGCCAGCAGCTTAGGGAACACAGGGAACTATGGCTACACCTTC.

The chain combines TRBV2 with TRBJ2-6, with D perhaps matching TRBD1 (6 bases). CDR3 length: 17 amino acids. The V end lost 5 bases, the J end lost 0 bases, and 14 bases lay between the germline ends. The germline V gene has CDR1 SNHLY and CDR2 FYNNEI. This chain's CDR3 is CASSSSGHRSGANVLTF. The CDR3 DNA reads as TGTGCCAGCAGTTCCTCGGGACACCGCTCTGGGGCCAACGTCCTGACTTTC.

The J gene is TRBJ2-1, the V gene TRBV4-1; the D is unclear. CDR3 size: 16 residues. In germline, CDR1 is MGHRA, CDR2 YSYEKL. With 0 bases removed from V and 4 bases from J, the gap between germline ends came to 13 bases. The CDR3 sequence: CASSQDPSYPYNEQFF. The CDR3 nucleotides read TGCGCCAGCAGCCAAGATCCCAGTTACCCTTACAATGAGCAGTTCTTC.

This clone occurred once. The chain couples TRBV28 to TRBJ1-2; D possibly corresponds to TRBD1 (6 bases). Trimming took off 7 bases at V and 6 bases at J, with 12 bases between the two ends. The CDR3 spans 12 residues. Germline V lookup: CDR1 MDHEN, CDR2 SYDVKM. This CDR3 is CASTNRVDGYTF. CDR3 DNA: TGTGCCAGCACCAACAGGGTTGATGGCTACACCTTC.